The present TCR beta chain was sequenced within a study of Graves' ophthalmopathy and Graves' hyperthyroidism. RNA transcripts were the template, and TCR beta CDR3 regions were amplified from them. The first round was an RT-PCR with HTBI primers, and the second round was a multiplex PCR. TCRdb re-derived calls from the multiplex PCR reads in MiXCR, one entry per CDR3 protein. The profile shows approximately 640,000 distinct CDR3 sequences, just over 40% of them singletons. V lost 5 bases, J lost 10 bases, and 21 bases lay in between. The CDR3 runs 15 residues. Germline assignment: CDR1 SGHTA and CDR2 FQGNSA. Clinical symptoms, serum thyroxine, TRAb, thyroid ultrasound and orbital computed tomography were relied on for diagnosis.

This chain links TRBV7-2 with TRBJ1-5; D may be TRBD1 (6 bases). Sample: peripheral blood. The source is an adult man with Graves' ophthalmopathy. The CDR3 DNA reads TGTGCCAGCAGCCCGGGAGACAGGTCCAATTCACCCCAGCATTTT. Encoded protein: CASSPGDRSNSPQHF.